This T cell receptor beta chain was obtained from a study of OX40 agonist ivuxolimab in advanced cancers. The CDR3 loop spans 16 amino acids. The V and J ends lost 0 bases and 7 bases, in that order; junction bases with no gene match: 8. In germline, CDR1 is MRHNA, CDR2 SNTAGT. Sequencing used immunoSEQ multiplex PCR; TCRdb keeps in-frame clones, though not all of them. The data contain about 73,000 clones, about 92% of them singletons. General study points: Some of the lowest clonal expansion was seen in partial responders at 0.1-3.0 mg/kg.

Points on this clone: Its antigen is unidentified. At the DNA level, this CDR3 is encoded by other sequences in the same sample as well.

The sequence came from an adult with an advanced solid tumor such as melanoma, head and neck, liver or kidney cancer. This chain joins TRBV6-4 and TRBJ1-2, with 10 bases that match TRBD1. The sample consisted of CD4+ or CD8+ T cells sorted from blood, taken in a trial of the OX40 agonist ivuxolimab. The CDR3 nucleotides are TGTGCCAGCAGTGACTCGACAGGGGGCTCCCTGGGTGGCTACACCTTC. Amino acid sequence: CASSDSTGGSLGGYTF.